Listed below are T cell receptor beta chains from one sample, sequenced in a study of control samples from healthy donors and cancer patients. The repertoire was sequenced with immunoSEQ multiplex PCR; TCRdb's copy has only in-frame clones and lacks some. The sample consists of some 150,000 clones, around nine tenths of them appearing once. Input material: blood. The receptors were gathered from a man aged 25-45 years in good health. The CDR3 runs from the conserved cysteine through the conserved F or W. The D gene is left open where the match is weak.

J gene	D gene	V gene	CDR3 protein	CDR3 DNA
TRBJ1-3	NA	TRBV4-1	CASSQSEGTAGPIYF	TGCGCCAGCAGCCAATCTGAGGGGACGGCCGGTCCCATATATTTT
TRBJ2-7	NA	TRBV3-1/TRBV3-2	CASSQGYEQYF	TGTGCCAGCAGCCAAGGGTACGAGCAGTACTTC
TRBJ2-7	TRBD2	TRBV6-2/TRBV6-3	CASSYDGPGRAKGEQYF	TGTGCCAGCAGTTACGACGGTCCCGGGAGGGCCAAGGGCGAGCAGTACTTC
TRBJ2-7	NA	TRBV13	CASSLGPSNYEQYF	TGTGCCAGCAGCCTGGGACCCTCCAACTACGAGCAGTACTTC
TRBJ1-2	TRBD1	TRBV7-8	CASSTRQGGYTF	TGTGCCAGCAGCACCCGACAGGGAGGGTACACCTTC
TRBJ2-5	TRBD2	TRBV5-1	CASSPGLDQETQYF	TGCGCCAGCAGCCCGGGACTAGATCAAGAGACCCAGTACTTC
TRBJ2-6	NA	TRBV13	CASSLLASGANVLTF	TGTGCCAGCAGCTTATTGGCTAGTGGGGCCAACGTCCTGACTTTC
TRBJ1-2	NA	TRBV5-4	CASSLEWDDGYTF	TGTGCCAGCAGCTTGGAATGGGATGATGGCTACACCTTC
TRBJ2-4	NA	TRBV2	CASSAKQGSGNIQYF	TGTGCCAGCAGCGCCAAACAGGGATCGGGAAACATTCAGTACTTC
TRBJ2-3	NA	TRBV18	CASSLDYADTQYF	TGTGCCAGCTCGCTGGACTACGCAGATACGCAGTATTTT
TRBJ1-1	TRBD1	TRBV4-2	CASSPRGRGQRAEAFF	TGTGCCAGCAGCCCCCGGGGCAGGGGGCAGAGAGCTGAAGCTTTCTTT
TRBJ1-4	NA	TRBV28	CASSLPQGHNEKLFF	TGTGCCAGCAGTTTACCTCAGGGCCATAATGAAAAACTGTTTTTT
TRBJ1-2	NA	TRBV24-1	CATGGDTYGYTF	TGTGCCACCGGTGGGGACACCTATGGCTACACCTTC
TRBJ1-3	NA	TRBV4-2	CASSQDTGSSGNTIYF	TGTGCCAGCAGCCAAGATACGGGGAGCTCTGGAAACACCATATATTTT
TRBJ2-7	TRBD2	TRBV3-1/TRBV3-2	CASSRQTSGGYEQYF	TGTGCCAGCAGCCGACAGACTAGCGGGGGATACGAGCAGTACTTC
TRBJ2-4	NA	TRBV30	CAWSVKNIQYF	TGTGCCTGGAGTGTGAAAAACATTCAGTACTTC
TRBJ1-1	NA	TRBV6-8	CASPGEAPLF	TGTGCCAGCCCCGGGGAAGCCCCACTCTTT
TRBJ2-5	TRBD1	TRBV7-6	CASSVRDRQETQYF	TGTGCCAGCAGTGTCCGGGACAGACAAGAGACCCAGTACTTC
TRBJ2-7	TRBD2	TRBV10-3	CAITSGTTYEQYF	TGTGCCATCACTAGCGGAACTACCTACGAGCAGTACTTC
TRBJ2-1	TRBD1	TRBV19	CASTPRRGTGKSEQFF	TGTGCCAGTACCCCACGTCGTGGGACAGGGAAAAGTGAGCAGTTCTTC
TRBJ2-3	TRBD2	TRBV4-3	CASSLLTSGSADTQYF	TGCGCCAGCAGCCTCTTGACTAGCGGGAGTGCAGATACGCAGTATTTT
TRBJ2-5	TRBD2	TRBV18	CASSPGRAQETQYF	TGTGCCAGCTCTCCTGGGAGGGCCCAAGAGACCCAGTACTTC
TRBJ2-2	NA	TRBV7-9	CASIPPGEGGLVNTGELFF	TGTGCCAGCATCCCTCCGGGCGAGGGGGGCCTAGTGAACACCGGGGAGCTGTTTTTT
TRBJ2-7	NA	TRBV6-1	CASSEVRPGGYEQYF	TGTGCCAGCAGTGAGGTCCGTCCAGGTGGATACGAGCAGTACTTC
TRBJ1-2	NA	TRBV29-1	CSVKKGGEAYGYTF	TGCAGCGTTAAAAAGGGCGGGGAAGCCTATGGCTACACCTTC
TRBJ1-1	NA	TRBV6-2/TRBV6-3	CASSYPLRRGTEAFF	TGTGCCAGCAGTTACCCCCTCAGGCGCGGTACTGAAGCTTTCTTT
TRBJ2-7	NA	TRBV27	CASSARAQLNYEQYF	TGTGCCAGCAGTGCACGCGCCCAACTTAACTACGAGCAGTACTTC
TRBJ2-1	TRBD2	TRBV7-9	CASSPDPIAGGYNEQFF	TGTGCCAGCAGCCCCGACCCCATAGCGGGAGGGTACAATGAGCAGTTCTTC
TRBJ2-5	TRBD2	TRBV7-8	CASSFSGGQNQETQYF	TGTGCCAGCAGCTTTAGCGGGGGTCAAAACCAAGAGACCCAGTACTTC
TRBJ2-5	NA	TRBV6-2/TRBV6-3	CASSYPGTQYF	TGTGCCAGCAGTTACCCCGGGACCCAGTACTTC
TRBJ2-7	NA	TRBV25-1	CASSRGESYEQYF	TGTGCCAGCAGTCGAGGTGAATCCTACGAGCAGTACTTC
TRBJ1-2	NA	TRBV6-2/TRBV6-3	CASSARTRDGYTF	TGTGCCAGCAGTGCCCGAACCCGCGATGGCTACACCTTC
TRBJ1-1	NA	TRBV2	CASKMRVTEAFF	TGTGCCAGCAAAATGCGGGTCACTGAAGCTTTCTTT
TRBJ2-7	TRBD2	TRBV11-2	CASGEGVYGYYEQYF	TGTGCCAGCGGGGAGGGCGTCTACGGCTACTACGAGCAGTACTTC
TRBJ2-1	NA	TRBV7-3	CASSLEAVSYNEQFF	TGTGCCAGCAGCTTAGAGGCGGTTTCCTACAATGAGCAGTTCTTC
TRBJ2-2	NA	TRBV10-2	CASSPQGGELFF	TGCGCCAGTAGCCCCCAGGGCGGGGAGCTGTTTTTT
TRBJ2-3	TRBD2	TRBV24-1	CATSKGGTSTDTQYF	TGTGCCACCAGTAAGGGAGGGACTAGCACAGATACGCAGTATTTT
TRBJ2-3	TRBD2	TRBV3-1/TRBV3-2	CASSLQRGGRTDTQYF	TGTGCCAGCAGCCTCCAACGGGGGGGCCGAACAGATACGCAGTATTTT
TRBJ1-5	TRBD1	TRBV4-1	CASSQDPQGGRDQPQHF	TGCGCCAGCAGCCAAGATCCCCAGGGGGGACGAGATCAGCCCCAGCATTTT
TRBJ2-3	NA	TRBV5-1	CASSSNRRTTTDTQYF	TGCGCCAGCAGTTCGAATCGGCGAACCACCACAGATACGCAGTATTTT
TRBJ2-1	NA	TRBV12-3/TRBV12-4	CASSLIHNEQFF	TGTGCCAGCAGTCTCATACACAATGAGCAGTTCTTC
TRBJ2-5	NA	TRBV11-2	CASSPNQETQYF	TGTGCCAGCAGCCCAAATCAAGAGACCCAGTACTTC
TRBJ1-4	NA	TRBV2	CASSAADEAAEKLFF	TGTGCCAGCAGTGCCGCTGATGAGGCAGCCGAAAAACTGTTTTTT
TRBJ2-7	NA	TRBV27	CASSFLPRQGSYEQYF	TGTGCCAGCAGTTTTCTCCCCCGCCAGGGCTCCTACGAGCAGTACTTC
TRBJ2-3	NA	TRBV6-6	CASSYQGDTQYF	TGTGCCAGCAGTTACCAAGGGGATACGCAGTATTTT
TRBJ2-7	NA	TRBV5-4	CASSLGRGGQYEQYF	TGTGCCAGCAGCTTGGGTCGTGGTGGCCAGTACGAGCAGTACTTC
TRBJ2-1	TRBD2	TRBV27	CASMREGGISYNEQFF	TGTGCCAGCATGAGGGAGGGCGGGATCTCCTACAATGAGCAGTTCTTC
TRBJ2-3	TRBD2	TRBV25-1	CASEREGTDTQYF	TGTGCCAGCGAGCGGGAGGGCACAGATACGCAGTATTTT